These 26 T cell receptor beta chains were sequenced from one sample in a study of blood T cell repertoires in COVID-19. Assay: immunoSEQ multiplex PCR; the TCRdb copy retains only in-frame clones and omits some. The sample yields some 190,000 clones, 80% to 90% seen once. Sequenced input: peripheral blood. Source of these receptors: a human donor in a cohort sampled during active COVID-19.

The chain has TRBV27 and TRBJ1-2; maybe TRBD1 (5 bases). The CDR3 has 15 residues. Germline CDR1 MNHEY, CDR2 SMNVEV (reference sequence). Trimming cost V 0 bases and J 6 bases, with 14 bases left between them. The CDR3 sequence: CASSLSGARVDGYTF. The CDR3 DNA follows: TGTGCCAGCAGTTTATCAGGGGCACGGGTAGATGGCTACACCTTC.

The genes are TRBV5-1 and TRBJ2-1; D is unclear. V lost 0 bases and J 8 bases, leaving 3 bases between the germline ends. The CDR3 spans 11 residues. Germline V lookup: CDR1 SGHRS, CDR2 YFSETQ. CDR3 region: CASSLEHEQFF. CDR3 nucleotides: TGCGCCAGCAGCTTGGAGCATGAGCAGTTCTTC.

The chain recombines TRBV28 with TRBJ1-3, with a possible D match to TRBD1 (6 bases). Germline values: CDR1 MDHEN, CDR2 SYDVKM. The CDR3 spans 15 residues. The V gene lost 6 bases and the J gene lost 1 base, with 13 bases spanning the gap. The CDR3 here is CASSRLGASGNTIYF. CDR3 sequence (DNA): TGTGCCAGCAGCCGACTGGGGGCATCTGGAAACACCATATATTTT.

The J gene is TRBJ1-2, the V gene TRBV10-3, with 11 bases aligning to TRBD1. In germline, CDR1 is ENHRY, CDR2 SYGVKD. The CDR3 has 13 amino acids. With 10 bases clipped from V and 2 bases from J, the junction kept 3 bases outside the gene matches. The CDR3 loop is CASGTGGNYGYTF. In DNA, the CDR3 is TGTGCCAGCGGGACAGGGGGAAACTATGGCTACACCTTC.

The chain combines TRBV5-1 with TRBJ2-3, with D hard to call. V gave up 1 base and J gave up 1 base, with 7 bases separating them. Germline-derived CDR1 and CDR2 are SGHRS and YFSETQ. This CDR3 region has 14 residues. This CDR3 is CASSLYPGTDTQYF. The DNA of the CDR3 is TGCGCCAGCAGCTTGTACCCGGGCACAGATACGCAGTATTTT.

This clone was seen once. Within the sample, other DNA sequences also encode this same CDR3. The rearrangement uses TRBV18 and TRBJ1-2; a weak D match, TRBD1 (6 bases). V was pared by 2 bases and J by 2 bases, with 6 bases between. Germline V gene lookup returns CDR1 KGHSH and CDR2 LQKENI. This CDR3 is 13 amino acids long. The CDR3 DNA reads TGTGCCAGCTCACCAGACAGGAACTATGGCTACACCTTC. Translation: CASSPDRNYGYTF.

This chain links TRBV28 with TRBJ1-1, with 9 bases lining up with TRBD1. The germline gives CDR1 MDHEN, CDR2 SYDVKM. The CDR3 loop spans 15 amino acids. The V segment lost 4 bases and the J segment 4 bases; nucleotides outside the gene matches: 7. CDR3 sequence (DNA): TGTGCCAGCAGTTGGGGGGGACAGGGAGGCACTGAAGCTTTCTTT. Protein product: CASSWGGQGGTEAFF.

This rearrangement joins TRBV5-1 to TRBJ2-5; 12 positions agree with TRBD1. This CDR3 spans 17 amino acids. CDR1 is SGHRS, CDR2 YFSETQ, per germline. Trimming cost V 0 bases and J 5 bases; bases outside gene matches: 8. CDR3 bases: TGCGCCAGCAGCTTGGGGTTGGGGACAGGGGGCTATGAGACCCAGTACTTC. Its translation is CASSLGLGTGGYETQYF.

This clone was observed once. The V call is TRBV3-1 (or the pseudogene TRBV3-2), the J call TRBJ1-3, with a tentative D call TRBD1 (5 bases). Germline V gene data show CDR1 as LGHDT and CDR2 as YNNKEL (reference sequence). CDR3 size: 18 residues. The V end was cut by 1 base, the J end by 3 bases, with 19 bases between. CDR3 nucleotide sequence: TGTGCCAGCAGCCAAGGTCTATTAAGACAGCAGATTGGAAACACCATATATTTT. Translating gives CASSQGLLRQQIGNTIYF.

The chain joins TRBV5-4 to TRBJ2-5; a weak D match, TRBD2 (5 bases). CDR1 is SGHNT and CDR2 is YYREEE in the germline V gene (reference sequence). This CDR3 spans 13 amino acids. Trimming stripped 1 base from V and 1 base from J, with 5 bases between. Here the CDR3 reads CASSLRGQETQYF. CDR3 nucleotides: TGTGCCAGCAGCTTGCGGGGCCAAGAGACCCAGTACTTC.

The chain joins TRBV5-6 to TRBJ1-2; TRBD1 matches 8 bases. V was clipped by 6 bases and J by 0 bases; unmatched bases: 4. The germline V gene has CDR1 SGHDT and CDR2 YYEEEE. The CDR3 loop spans 14 amino acids. CDR3 loop: CASTTGGSNYGYTF. CDR3 nucleotide sequence: TGTGCCAGCACCACAGGGGGTTCTAACTATGGCTACACCTTC.

The chain links TRBV11-2 to TRBJ2-7, with 7 bases fitting TRBD2. Germline CDR1 and CDR2: SGHAT and FQNNGV. The junction had 7 bases not matched to a gene; V was cut back by 1 base and J by 4 bases. The CDR3 totals 15 residues. CDR3 sequence: CASSLGSSGYYEQYF. DNA of the CDR3: TGTGCCAGCAGCTTAGGATCTAGCGGATATTACGAGCAGTACTTC.

The sample holds a few counts of this clone. The V gene is TRBV19, the J gene TRBJ1-2, with D tentatively TRBD1 (5 bases). Trimming removed 3 bases at V and 0 bases at J, with 11 bases between. This CDR3 is 15 amino acids long. The germline V gene encodes CDR1 LNHDA and CDR2 SQIVND (reference sequence). The CDR3 region is CASSIRASANYGYTF. CDR3 nucleotide sequence: TGTGCCAGTAGTATCAGGGCCTCAGCTAACTATGGCTACACCTTC.

This sequence joins TRBV5-1 and TRBJ1-2; D is ambiguous. Looked up from germline, CDR1 is SGHRS and CDR2 is YFSETQ. This CDR3 has 15 amino acids. V was cut by 0 bases and J by 6 bases, with 15 bases left in between. The chain's CDR3 is CASSLGTPGRDGYTF. In DNA form, the CDR3 reads TGCGCCAGCAGCTTGGGGACCCCTGGGAGGGATGGCTACACCTTC.

Here the CDR3 DNA reads TGTGCCAGCAGAGCGGGAGTAACAGATACGCAGTATTTT. The encoded protein is CASRAGVTDTQYF. The rearrangement uses TRBV2 and TRBJ2-3, with 8 bases fitting TRBD2. CDR1 and CDR2 (germline): SNHLY, FYNNEI. CDR3 length: 13 amino acids. Unmatched junction bases numbered 2, after V lost 6 bases and J lost 3 bases. Full variable domain (missing parts from reference TRBV2 and TRBJ2-3): EPEVTQTPSHQVTQMGQEVILRCVPISNHLYFYWYRQILGQKVEFLVSFYNNEISEKSEIFDDQFSVERPDGSNFTLKIRSTKLEDSAMYFCASRAGVTDTQYFGPGTRLTVL.

V and J are TRBV10-3 and TRBJ2-2; D might be TRBD1 (6 bases). With 5 bases removed from V and 3 bases from J, the gap between germline ends came to 13 bases. The CDR3 sequence is 15 residues long. CDR1 is ENHRY and CDR2 is SYGVKD in the germline V gene. This chain's CDR3 is CAISRSGADTGELFF. For the CDR3, the DNA is TGTGCCATCAGTCGTTCAGGGGCGGACACCGGGGAGCTGTTTTTT.

This chain uses TRBV5-8 with TRBJ1-2; TRBD1 agrees at 8 bases. Per germline, CDR1 SGHTS and CDR2 YDEGEE. This CDR3 comprises 14 residues. V shed 2 bases and J 5 bases; nucleotides not matched to a gene: 5. As DNA, the CDR3 is TGTGCCAGCAGCTTCGGACAGGGCCCTTATGGCTACACCTTC. Translating it yields CASSFGQGPYGYTF.

The chain combines TRBV23-1 with TRBJ2-7; D unclear. TRBV23-1 carries the ORF label, with uncertain function. The CDR3 extends over 13 amino acids. Deletions cut 4 bases from V and 3 bases from J, with 10 bases between. The CDR3 sequence is CASSLVEYYEQYF. DNA of the CDR3: TGCGCCAGCAGTCTGGTCGAGTACTACGAGCAGTACTTC.

J is TRBJ2-1 and V is TRBV6-4, with 7 nucleotides matching TRBD2. Germline CDR1 reads MRHNA; CDR2 reads SNTAGT. This CDR3 contains 14 residues. Trimming removed 6 bases from V and 5 bases from J; junction bases left unmatched: 7. The CDR3, as DNA: TGTGCCAGCAGATTAAGCGGGGCCAACAATGAGCAGTTCTTC. As protein: CASRLSGANNEQFF.

The J gene is TRBJ2-1, the V gene TRBV3-1 (or the pseudogene TRBV3-2); TRBD1 matches 7 bases. The germline V gene encodes CDR1 LGHDT and CDR2 YNNKEL (reference sequence). The ends lost 0 bases at V and 1 base at J; junction bases unmatched: 6. The CDR3 consists of 17 residues. The CDR3 nucleotides read TGTGCCAGCAGCCAAGATTATGGGACAGAATCCTACAATGAGCAGTTCTTC. Translating gives CASSQDYGTESYNEQFF.

The chain employs TRBV7-2 and TRBJ2-7; 9 nucleotides match TRBD2. This CDR3 is 15 amino acids long. CDR1 and CDR2 from the germline V gene are SGHTA and FQGNSA. V was clipped by 3 bases and J by 2 bases; unmatched bases: 5. The CDR3 DNA reads as TGTGCCAGCAGCTTGCCCCTAGCGGGACCCTACGAGCAGTACTTC. Translating it yields CASSLPLAGPYEQYF. The variable domain in full, completed from reference TRBV7-2 and TRBJ2-7, reads GAGVSQSPSNKVTEKGKDVELRCDPISGHTALYWYRQSLGQGLEFLIYFQGNSAPDKSGLPSDRFSAERTGGSVSTLTIQRTQQEDSAVYLCASSLPLAGPYEQYFGPGTRLTVT.

The CDR3 nucleotides read TGCGCCAGCAGCCTCTACGAGCAGTACGTC. Protein product: CASSLYEQYV. This chain uses TRBV23-1 with TRBJ2-7, with unresolved D. TRBV23-1 counts as an open reading frame of uncertain function. V was trimmed by 6 bases and J by 3 bases, leaving 3 bases between them. This CDR3 is 10 amino acids long.

The V and J genes are TRBV5-1 and TRBJ1-2; 9 bases match TRBD1. After removal of 2 bases from V and 5 bases from J, the junction contained 7 bases not matched to a gene. This CDR3 contains 15 residues. Germline V gene sequence: CDR1 SGHRS, CDR2 YFSETQ. Here the CDR3 reads CASSLTGGLKYGYTF. In nucleotides, the CDR3 is TGCGCCAGCAGCTTAACAGGGGGCTTAAAGTATGGCTACACCTTC.

V gene TRBV5-1 combines with J gene TRBJ2-1; possible D gene TRBD2, 5 bases. Germline CDR1 reads SGHRS; CDR2 reads YFSETQ. V lost 2 bases and J lost 3, with 12 bases in between. This CDR3 contains 15 residues. The DNA of the CDR3 is TGCGCCAGCAGCTTTAACAGCGGCGACTACAATGAGCAGTTCTTC. Translating it yields CASSFNSGDYNEQFF.

The CDR3 DNA reads TGTGCCAGCTCACCGATACAGGGGGCCTACAATGAGCAGTTCTTC. Translation gives CASSPIQGAYNEQFF. The V and J genes are TRBV18 and TRBJ2-1; TRBD1 matches at 8 bases. The length of the CDR3 is 15 residues. Germline lookup yields CDR1 KGHSH and CDR2 LQKENI. V dropped 3 bases and J dropped 2; count of bases not matched to a gene: 3.

The table lists this clone with a few counts. This chain links TRBV18 with TRBJ1-1, with unresolved D. The ends were cut back, 6 bases at V and 4 bases at J, with 15 bases in the middle. The CDR3 length is 14 residues. Germline V gives CDR1 KGHSH, CDR2 LQKENI. The CDR3 DNA reads TGTGCCAGCTCGCCTAGAGGATCATCCACTGAAGCTTTCTTT. As protein: CASSPRGSSTEAFF.